The 26 T cell receptor beta chains in this list originate from one sample, sequenced in a study of Ad26.COV2.S vaccination and SARS-CoV-2 variants. Sequencing was performed with immunoSEQ multiplex PCR; in TCRdb, only in-frame clones are kept and a portion is missing. The sample has about 250,000 clones, about 90% seen once. As to treatment: some 19 received Ad26.COV2.S at low or high dose, single or two shots; about 5 received placebo; per-sample allocation not given. Following the first vaccine or placebo injection, samples were taken on day 63. Sequencing used peripheral blood, obtained in a trial of Ad26.COV2.S vaccine versus placebo. The receptors stem from a person aged 18-65 years who received the Ad26.COV2.S COVID-19 vaccine or a placebo.

This sequence joins TRBV30 and TRBJ2-7, with D maybe TRBD2 (6 bases). Germline values: CDR1 GTSNPN, CDR2 SVGIG (reference sequence). Between the trimmed V and J ends, which lost 8 bases and 0 bases, there was a span of 8 bases. The CDR3 has 11 amino acids. The CDR3 is CAAGRSYEQYF. The CDR3 DNA is TGTGCCGCGGGACGCTCCTACGAGCAGTACTTC.

CDR3 amino acids: CASSEYRLGTDTQYF. The CDR3 DNA reads TGTGCCAGCAGTGAATATCGACTTGGCACAGATACGCAGTATTTT. The J gene is TRBJ2-3, the V gene TRBV25-1; D call uncertain. Germline CDR1 and CDR2: MGHDK and SYGVNS. This CDR3 is built from 15 residues. V was trimmed by 0 bases and J by 1 base, leaving 8 bases between them.

The chain couples TRBV6-5 to TRBJ2-7, with D perhaps TRBD2 (6 bases). The CDR3 has 15 residues. CDR1 and CDR2 (germline): MNHEY, SVGAGI. Trimming removed 2 bases from V and 0 bases from J, with 11 bases in between. The CDR3 here is CASSYQGSGSYEQYF. CDR3 bases: TGTGCCAGCAGTTACCAGGGTAGCGGCTCCTACGAGCAGTACTTC.

The chain is built from TRBV7-9 and TRBJ1-2; 8 bases align to TRBD1. The CDR3 length is 14 residues. Germline assignment: CDR1 SEHNR and CDR2 FQNEAQ (reference sequence). V trimming: 1 base; J trimming: 8 bases; junction bases outside the gene matches: 6. The CDR3 loop is CASSLGQGARGYTF. CDR3 coding DNA: TGTGCCAGCAGCTTAGGGCAGGGGGCAAGAGGCTACACCTTC.

The gene calls are TRBV6-5 and TRBJ2-7; tentatively, D is TRBD1 (6 bases). Deletions cut 2 bases from V and 2 bases from J, with 10 bases between. Germline V lookup: CDR1 MNHEY, CDR2 SVGAGI. There are 14 residues in the CDR3. For the CDR3, the DNA is TGTGCCAGCAGTTACAACAGGGCCGCCTACGAGCAGTACTTC. Translated: CASSYNRAAYEQYF.

J is TRBJ2-7 and V is TRBV7-9; D is unresolved. Germline CDR1 is SEHNR and CDR2 is FQNEAQ (reference sequence). This CDR3 is 12 amino acids long. The V gene lost 6 bases and the J gene lost 5 bases, with 11 bases spanning the gap. CDR3 loop: CASSPLLNEQYF. The CDR3 nucleotides read TGTGCCAGCAGTCCTTTACTTAACGAGCAGTACTTC.

The rearrangement uses TRBV4-1 and TRBJ1-2, with D tentatively TRBD1 (5 bases). V was pared by 0 bases and J by 2 bases, with 13 bases between. The CDR3 runs 16 residues. Germline lookup yields CDR1 MGHRA and CDR2 YSYEKL. CDR3 loop: CASSQERRGRNYGYTF. The DNA for the CDR3 is TGCGCCAGCAGCCAAGAACGTAGGGGCAGGAACTATGGCTACACCTTC.

This clone was counted a single time. The CDR3 DNA reads as TGTGCCAGCAGCCCATACCGGGGTCCAGGGGCCAACGTCCTGACTTTC. Translating it yields CASSPYRGPGANVLTF. This chain joins TRBV14 and TRBJ2-6; tentative D call: TRBD2 (5 bases). The CDR3 totals 16 residues. Germline CDR1 reads SGHDN; CDR2 reads FVKESK. Trimming left V 4 bases short and J 4 bases short, with 14 bases between.

The chain combines TRBV5-8 with TRBJ2-4, with 12 bases matching TRBD1. Per germline, CDR1 SGHTS and CDR2 YDEGEE. The CDR3 contains 20 residues. V lost 0 bases to trimming and J lost 0 bases; unmatched junction nucleotides: 10. The CDR3 reads CASSLVWGQGATGAKNIQYF. Written as DNA, the CDR3 is TGTGCCAGCAGCTTGGTCTGGGGACAGGGGGCGACAGGAGCCAAAAACATTCAGTACTTC. The variable domain in full, with the rest retrieved from reference TRBV5-8 and TRBJ2-4, is EAGVTQSPTHLIKTRGQQATLRCSPISGHTSVYWYQQALGLGLQFLLWYDEGEERNRGNFPPRFSGRQFPNYSSELNVNALELEDSALYLCASSLVWGQGATGAKNIQYFGAGTRLSVL.

The chain has TRBV3-1 (or the pseudogene TRBV3-2) and TRBJ1-1; no definite D call. Deletions cut 5 bases from V and 11 bases from J, with 12 bases between. CDR1 and CDR2 from the germline V gene are LGHDT and YNNKEL (reference sequence). The CDR3 runs to 11 residues. CDR3 in DNA: TGTGCCAGCAGCGGGGTGGAAGGTGCTTTCTTT. As protein: CASSGVEGAFF.

The gene calls are TRBV2 and TRBJ2-5; 10 bases map to TRBD2. With V trimmed by 4 bases and J by 12 bases, 5 bases remained unmatched. Per germline, CDR1 SNHLY and CDR2 FYNNEI. The CDR3 covers 12 residues. CDR3 residues: CASSVSSGGKYF. The CDR3 DNA follows: TGTGCCAGCAGTGTTTCTAGCGGGGGCAAGTACTTC.

J is TRBJ1-2 and V is TRBV27; no firm D call. Germline V gene lookup returns CDR1 MNHEY and CDR2 SMNVEV (reference sequence). Trimming stripped 6 bases from V and 4 bases from J, with 18 bases between. The length of the CDR3 is 15 residues. The CDR3 DNA reads as TGTGCCAGCAGCTCGTCTTACCGAAGCCTCTATGGCTACACCTTC. Translated: CASSSSYRSLYGYTF.

This sequence joins TRBV5-8 and TRBJ1-5; D might be TRBD1 (5 bases). V was cut by 3 bases and J by 9 bases, with 16 bases left in between. The V gene's germline CDR1 is SGHTS and CDR2 YDEGEE. The CDR3 contains 14 residues. The CDR3, as DNA: TGTGCCAGCAGCTCGTTGGCAGGGCTTTGGCCCCAGCATTTT. As protein: CASSSLAGLWPQHF.

This clone has just one count. This sequence joins TRBV25-1 and TRBJ1-5; D possibly corresponds to TRBD1 (5 bases). Germline V gene lookup returns CDR1 MGHDK and CDR2 SYGVNS. This CDR3 region has 12 residues. Trimming took off 8 bases at V and 9 bases at J, with 14 bases between the two ends. The CDR3 loop reads CASGTLGGPQHF. CDR3 DNA: TGTGCCAGCGGGACCCTGGGTGGGCCCCAGCATTTT. The complete variable domain, with remaining parts taken from reference TRBV25-1 and TRBJ1-5, reads EADIYQTPRYLVIGTGKKITLECSQTMGHDKMYWYQQDPGMELHLIHYSYGVNSTEKGDLSSESTVSRIRTEHFPLTLESARPSHTSQYLCASGTLGGPQHFGDGTRLSIL.

Written as DNA, the CDR3 is TGTGCCATTACAAAGGGGGGGACAGGGTCCGGGGAGCTGTTTTTT. It specifies CAITKGGTGSGELFF. The J gene is TRBJ2-2, the V gene TRBV6-5, with 9 bases lining up with TRBD1. Germline V gives CDR1 MNHEY, CDR2 SVGAGI. V lost 10 bases and J lost 6; bases outside the gene matches: 12. The CDR3 is made up of 15 amino acids.

Turning to this clone: The DNA is omitted, as the CDR3 cannot be located on it reliably, and the CDR3 follows TCRdb's listing. The chain links TRBV19 to TRBJ2-5; the table calls TRBD1, which could not be checked here. Germline V gene lookup returns CDR1 LNHDA and CDR2 SQIVND (reference sequence). A total of 16 residues make up the CDR3, ends included. Here the CDR3 reads CASSISAQGAGETQYF.

The J gene is TRBJ2-7, the V gene TRBV2; a possible D gene is TRBD2 (7 bases). Germline CDR1 and CDR2: SNHLY and FYNNEI. The length of the CDR3 is 14 residues. Trimming shortened V by 5 bases and J by 2 bases, and 13 bases separated the two germline ends. CDR3 amino acids: CASSYPGGPYEQYF. The CDR3 coding sequence is TGTGCCAGCAGTTACCCGGGGGGCCCCTACGAGCAGTACTTC. The complete variable domain, with remaining parts taken from reference TRBV2 and TRBJ2-7, reads EPEVTQTPSHQVTQMGQEVILRCVPISNHLYFYWYRQILGQKVEFLVSFYNNEISEKSEIFDDQFSVERPDGSNFTLKIRSTKLEDSAMYFCASSYPGGPYEQYFGPGTRLTVT.

This chain joins TRBV7-2 and TRBJ2-1, with D uncertain. V lost 1 base and J 0 bases, leaving 7 bases between the germline ends. CDR1 is SGHTA and CDR2 is FQGNSA in the germline V gene. The CDR3 contains 15 residues. CDR3 residues: CASSLDSTSYNEQFF. CDR3 coding DNA: TGTGCCAGCAGCTTAGACTCGACCTCCTACAATGAGCAGTTCTTC.

This chain joins TRBV12-3 or TRBV12-4 and TRBJ2-7; D is perhaps TRBD2 (6 bases). The CDR3 is 12 residues long. V gave up 5 bases and J gave up 3 bases, with 8 bases separating them. Written as DNA, the CDR3 is TGTGCCAGCAGTCGGCGGGGCTACGAGCAGTACTTC. It encodes CASSRRGYEQYF.

This chain uses TRBV30 with TRBJ1-5; a possible D gene is TRBD1 (5 bases). The germline V gene has CDR1 GTSNPN and CDR2 SVGIG (reference sequence). Trimming removed 3 bases from V and 6 bases from J, with 18 bases in between. The CDR3 extends over 15 amino acids. CDR3 sequence (DNA): TGTGCCTGGAGCGCCCGGGCGGGGGTCAGTCAGCCCCAGCATTTT. As protein: CAWSARAGVSQPQHF.

The table lists this clone with a few counts. Other DNA sequences from this sample encode an identical CDR3 as well. This sequence joins TRBV18 and TRBJ2-2; D may be TRBD1 (5 bases). CDR3 length equals 15 residues. Germline-derived CDR1 and CDR2 are KGHSH and LQKENI. Trimming stripped 3 bases from V and 5 bases from J, with 13 bases between. In DNA, the CDR3 is TGTGCCAGCTCACCTCGTGGACAAGGAACCGGGGAGCTGTTTTTT. It translates to CASSPRGQGTGELFF.

The V call is TRBV5-1, the J call TRBJ1-1; D unresolved. The germline V gene encodes CDR1 SGHRS and CDR2 YFSETQ. The CDR3 runs to 14 residues. V lost 1 base to trimming and J lost 4 bases, with 11 bases between them. CDR3 protein: CASSLSAGITEAFF. The CDR3 DNA is TGCGCCAGCAGCTTGTCGGCGGGCATCACTGAAGCTTTCTTT.

The chain couples TRBV6-6 to TRBJ1-5; 8 nucleotides match TRBD1. The CDR3 contains 13 residues. With V trimmed by 4 bases and J by 6 bases, 2 bases remained unmatched. CDR1 and CDR2 (germline): MNHNY, SVGAGI (reference sequence). DNA of the CDR3: TGTGCCAGCAGTTCGGACAGGGCTCAGCCCCAGCATTTT. This codes for CASSSDRAQPQHF.

Of note for this clone: Distinct nucleotide sequences in the sample also encode this CDR3. The V gene is TRBV18, the J gene TRBJ1-2, with D unclear. Trimming took off 2 bases at V and 6 bases at J, with 4 bases between the two ends. The CDR3 has 11 amino acids. Germline CDR1 is KGHSH and CDR2 is LQKENI. The CDR3 here is CASSPGDGYTF. In nucleotides, the CDR3 is TGTGCCAGCTCACCAGGTGATGGCTACACCTTC.

The V and J genes are TRBV19 and TRBJ1-5; D is ambiguous. The germline V and J ends were trimmed by 3 bases and 2 bases, with 11 bases remaining between them. This CDR3 contains 15 residues. CDR1 LNHDA and CDR2 SQIVND come from the germline V gene (reference sequence). CDR3 DNA sequence: TGTGCCAGTAGTATGGGTAGGATGGGCAATCAGCCCCAGCATTTT. Translating gives CASSMGRMGNQPQHF.

The chain carries TRBV4-1 and TRBJ2-7, with D possibly TRBD1 on 6 matching bases. V was cut by 2 bases and J by 0 bases, with 14 bases left in between. Germline V gene sequence: CDR1 MGHRA, CDR2 YSYEKL. The CDR3 covers 16 residues. CDR3 sequence: CASSQSRTELSYEQYF. As DNA, the CDR3 is TGCGCCAGCAGCCAATCAAGGACAGAGCTCTCCTACGAGCAGTACTTC.